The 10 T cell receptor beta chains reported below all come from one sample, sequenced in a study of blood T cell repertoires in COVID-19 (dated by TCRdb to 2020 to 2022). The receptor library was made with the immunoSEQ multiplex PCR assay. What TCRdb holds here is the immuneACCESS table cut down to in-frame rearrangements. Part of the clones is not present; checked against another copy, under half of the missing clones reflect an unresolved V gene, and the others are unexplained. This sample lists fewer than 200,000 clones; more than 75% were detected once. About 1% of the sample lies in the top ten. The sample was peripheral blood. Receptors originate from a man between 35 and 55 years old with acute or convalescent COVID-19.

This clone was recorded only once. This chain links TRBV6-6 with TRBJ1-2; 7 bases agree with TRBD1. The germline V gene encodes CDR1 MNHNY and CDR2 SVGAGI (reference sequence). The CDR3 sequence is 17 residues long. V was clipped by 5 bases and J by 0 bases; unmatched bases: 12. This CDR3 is CASSPRLDRATNYGYTF. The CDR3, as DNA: TGTGCCAGCAGTCCCCGCCTAGACAGGGCCACTAACTATGGCTACACCTTC.

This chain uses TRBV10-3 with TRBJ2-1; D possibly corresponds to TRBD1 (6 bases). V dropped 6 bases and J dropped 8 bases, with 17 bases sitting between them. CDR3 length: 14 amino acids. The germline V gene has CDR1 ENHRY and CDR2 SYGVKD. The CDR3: CAISQYTGIDEQFF. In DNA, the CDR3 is TGTGCCATCAGCCAATATACAGGGATCGATGAGCAGTTCTTC.

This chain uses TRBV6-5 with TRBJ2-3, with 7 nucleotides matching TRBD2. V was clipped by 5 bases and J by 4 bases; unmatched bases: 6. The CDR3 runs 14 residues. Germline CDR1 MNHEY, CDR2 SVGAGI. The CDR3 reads CASSPVRGADTQYF. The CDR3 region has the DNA TGTGCCAGCAGTCCCGTCCGGGGGGCAGATACGCAGTATTTT.

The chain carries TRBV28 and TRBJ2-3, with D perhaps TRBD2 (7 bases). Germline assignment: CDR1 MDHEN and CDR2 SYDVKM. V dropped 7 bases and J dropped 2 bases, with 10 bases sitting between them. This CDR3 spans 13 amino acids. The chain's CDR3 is CASTRGATDTQYF. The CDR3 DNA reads TGTGCCAGCACCCGGGGGGCCACAGATACGCAGTATTTT.

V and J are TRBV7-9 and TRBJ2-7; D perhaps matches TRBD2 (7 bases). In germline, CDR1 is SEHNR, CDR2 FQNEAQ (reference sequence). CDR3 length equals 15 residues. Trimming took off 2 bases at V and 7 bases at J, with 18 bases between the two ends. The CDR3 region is CASSLWAGAVWEQYF. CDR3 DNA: TGTGCCAGCAGCTTATGGGCGGGGGCCGTCTGGGAGCAGTACTTC.

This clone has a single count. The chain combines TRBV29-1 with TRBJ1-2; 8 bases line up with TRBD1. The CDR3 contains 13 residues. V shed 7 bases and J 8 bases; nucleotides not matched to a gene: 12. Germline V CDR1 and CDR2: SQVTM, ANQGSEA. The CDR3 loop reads CSASRGPSLGYTF. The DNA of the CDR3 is TGCAGCGCGAGCAGGGGGCCCTCCTTAGGCTACACCTTC.

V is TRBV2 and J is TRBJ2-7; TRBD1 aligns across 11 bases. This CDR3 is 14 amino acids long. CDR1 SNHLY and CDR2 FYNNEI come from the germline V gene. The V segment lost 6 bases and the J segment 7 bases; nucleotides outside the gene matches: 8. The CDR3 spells CASSYGQGASEQYF. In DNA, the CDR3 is TGTGCCAGCAGCTACGGACAGGGGGCTTCTGAGCAGTACTTC.

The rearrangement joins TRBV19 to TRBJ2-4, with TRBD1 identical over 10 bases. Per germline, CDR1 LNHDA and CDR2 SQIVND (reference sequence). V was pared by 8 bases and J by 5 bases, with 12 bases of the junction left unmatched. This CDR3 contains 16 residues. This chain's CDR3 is CASWRQGALLENIQYF. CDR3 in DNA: TGTGCCAGTTGGAGACAGGGGGCGCTGCTTGAAAACATTCAGTACTTC.

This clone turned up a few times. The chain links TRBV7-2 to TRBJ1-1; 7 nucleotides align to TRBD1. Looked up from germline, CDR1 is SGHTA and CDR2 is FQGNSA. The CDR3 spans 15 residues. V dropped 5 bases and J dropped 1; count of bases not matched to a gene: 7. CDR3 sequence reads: CASSPRQGANTEAFF. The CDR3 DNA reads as TGTGCCAGCAGCCCACGACAGGGCGCGAACACTGAAGCTTTCTTT.

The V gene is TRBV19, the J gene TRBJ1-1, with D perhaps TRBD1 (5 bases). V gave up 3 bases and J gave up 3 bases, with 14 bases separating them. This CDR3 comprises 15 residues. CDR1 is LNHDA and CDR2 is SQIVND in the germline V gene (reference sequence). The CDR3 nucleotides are TGTGCCAGTAGTATTCCAGGGCGGGGGGACACTGAAGCTTTCTTT. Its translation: CASSIPGRGDTEAFF.